The entry below gives a single TCR beta chain sequence along with its context. V was pared by 1 base and J by 7 bases, with 11 bases between. The CDR3 runs to 13 residues. Per the germline V gene, CDR1 is SGHVS and CDR2 is FNYEAQ. These data come from a study of blood T cell repertoires in COVID-19. Original processing notes: The assay estimated nucleated cells by amplifying reference gene primers. Profiling relied on immunoSEQ multiplex PCR, and the TCRdb table lists in-frame clones only, not all of them. D and trimming were read from the DNA, whereas the V and J calls and clone size are those reported in that table. Counted here are around 440,000 clones, approximately 88% occurring once; the ten biggest clones make up roughly 12%.

Specimen: peripheral blood. The rearrangement links TRBV7-6 to TRBJ2-7; the D gene is possibly TRBD2 (5 bases). The source of this sequence is a woman aged 50 to 60 with COVID-19, enrolled during active disease. DNA for the CDR3: TGTGCCAGCAGCTTAGAGAGGGTACAAGAGCAGTACTTC. Amino acid sequence: CASSLERVQEQYF.